Below are 27 T cell receptor beta chains sequenced from a single sample in a study of blood T cell repertoires in COVID-19. Sequenced by immunoSEQ multiplex PCR; TCRdb stores in-frame clones only, minus some. This table holds hundreds of thousands of clones, 75% to 95% found once. The specimen sequenced was PBMCs or T cells enriched from blood (not recorded which). The source of these receptors is a young woman who had recovered from COVID-19.

This clone showed up just a few times. Other nucleotide sequences in the sample specify the same CDR3. The rearrangement uses TRBV3-1 (or the pseudogene TRBV3-2) and TRBJ2-7; the D gene is possibly TRBD2 (5 bases). The CDR3 has 13 amino acids. Trimming cost V 4 bases and J 0 bases, with 7 bases left between them. The germline V gene encodes CDR1 LGHDT and CDR2 YNNKEL (reference sequence). CDR3 residues: CASSLRGSYEQYF. The CDR3 region has the DNA TGTGCCAGCAGCCTCCGGGGCTCCTACGAGCAGTACTTC.

With respect to this clone: The same CDR3 is also encoded by other DNA sequences in this sample. The chain uses TRBV18 and TRBJ1-1; TRBD1 matches 10 bases. V was pared by 1 base and J by 1 base, with 0 bases of the junction left unmatched. CDR1 is KGHSH and CDR2 is LQKENI in the germline V gene. This CDR3 spans 15 amino acids. In nucleotides, the CDR3 is TGTGCCAGCTCACCACGGACAGGGGGGAACACTGAAGCTTTCTTT. Amino acids: CASSPRTGGNTEAFF. Full variable domain (remainder filled in from reference TRBV18 and TRBJ1-1): NAGVMQNPRHLVRRRGQEARLRCSPMKGHSHVYWYRQLPEEGLKFMVYLQKENIIDESGMPKERFSAEFPKEGPSILRIQQVVRGDSAAYFCASSPRTGGNTEAFFGQGTRLTVV.

The genes are TRBV7-3 and TRBJ1-5; D unclear. Between the trimmed V and J ends, which lost 0 bases and 5 bases, there was a span of 5 bases. The germline CDR1 and CDR2 sequences are SGHTA and FQGTGA. CDR3 length equals 13 residues. For the CDR3, the DNA is TGTGCCAGCAGCTTAACGGCAGATCAGCCCCAGCATTTT. It specifies CASSLTADQPQHF.

CDR3 protein: CASSLGVSINEKLFF. Written as DNA, the CDR3 is TGTGCCAGCAGCTTAGGCGTAAGCATTAATGAAAAACTGTTTTTT. The chain joins TRBV7-2 to TRBJ1-4, with D unresolved. The germline CDR1 and CDR2 sequences are SGHTA and FQGNSA. V gave up 1 base and J gave up 4 bases, with 10 bases separating them. This CDR3 is 15 amino acids long.

The chain has TRBV27 and TRBJ1-5, with TRBD1 identical over 7 bases. The germline V gene has CDR1 MNHEY and CDR2 SMNVEV (reference sequence). CDR3 length equals 14 residues. With 6 bases clipped from V and 5 bases from J, the junction kept 7 bases outside the gene matches. The CDR3 DNA follows: TGTGCCAGCAGCCCTGAACAGGGGTATCAGCCCCAGCATTTT. Translation gives CASSPEQGYQPQHF.

This clone has just one count. Sequence at one end of the junction differs from germline and may be a read error. V gene TRBV20-1 combines with J gene TRBJ1-1; 11 bases agree with TRBD1. Germline V CDR1 and CDR2: DFQATT, SNEGSKA (reference sequence). This CDR3 comprises 18 residues. The CDR3 is CSASSDRGLSFLNNEAFF. The CDR3 bases are TGCAGTGCTAGTTCGGACAGGGGGCTTTCGTTTTTGAACAATGAAGCTTTCTTT.

This chain links TRBV5-8 with TRBJ2-7; 13 bases align to TRBD2. CDR3 length: 19 residues. Germline V gene data show CDR1 as SGHTS and CDR2 as YDEGEE. The trim removed 2 bases at V and 0 bases at J, leaving 11 bases unmatched. The CDR3, as DNA: TGTGCCAGCAGCTTTAAAATCGGGACTAGCGGGAAGAGCTCCTACGAGCAGTACTTC. Amino acid sequence: CASSFKIGTSGKSSYEQYF.

The chain joins TRBV6-5 to TRBJ2-7, with 9 bases fitting TRBD1. Germline lookup yields CDR1 MNHEY and CDR2 SVGAGI. Trimming at V came to 8 bases and at J to 12 bases, leaving 17 bases not matched to a gene. This CDR3 spans 14 amino acids. Here the CDR3 DNA reads TGTGCCAGCCCACCTCCAGGACAGGGGATAGGCGGGTACTTC. Its translation is CASPPPGQGIGGYF.

The chain has TRBV10-3 and TRBJ2-7; D uncertain. Germline loops: CDR1 ENHRY, CDR2 SYGVKD. The CDR3 contains 12 residues. V was shortened by 6 bases and J by 2 bases, with 8 bases between the two germline ends. CDR3 region: CAISLRAYEQYF. CDR3 DNA sequence: TGTGCCATCAGCTTACGGGCCTACGAGCAGTACTTC.

The rearrangement joins TRBV5-1 to TRBJ2-3; 12 bases fit TRBD2. V dropped 5 bases and J dropped 0; count of bases not matched to a gene: 7. This CDR3 has 17 amino acids. Germline V gene data show CDR1 as SGHRS and CDR2 as YFSETQ. The CDR3 DNA reads TGCGCCAGCAGATCGACTAGCGGGAGTCTTAGCACAGATACGCAGTATTTT. It specifies CASRSTSGSLSTDTQYF. Full variable domain (missing parts from reference TRBV5-1 and TRBJ2-3): KAGVTQTPRYLIKTRGQQVTLSCSPISGHRSVSWYQQTPGQGLQFLFEYFSETQRNKGNFPGRFSGRQFSNSRSEMNVSTLELGDSALYLCASRSTSGSLSTDTQYFGPGTRLTVL.

V gene TRBV6-4 combines with J gene TRBJ1-1, with 9 bases identical to TRBD1. V lost 3 bases to trimming and J lost 5 bases; unmatched junction nucleotides: 13. This CDR3 comprises 17 residues. Germline V lookup: CDR1 MRHNA, CDR2 SNTAGT. The CDR3 nucleotides are TGTGCCAGCAGTGATATAAACATGGGGACAGGGATGACTGAAGCTTTCTTT. It yields the protein CASSDINMGTGMTEAFF.

The CDR3 spells CASRRGGAYEKLFF. The CDR3 DNA follows: TGTGCCAGCAGAAGGGGGGGGGCATACGAAAAACTGTTTTTT. The chain carries TRBV27 and TRBJ1-4; a possible D gene is TRBD1 (6 bases). Trimming took 6 bases from V and 8 from J, leaving 16 bases between them. Germline V lookup: CDR1 MNHEY, CDR2 SMNVEV (reference sequence). The CDR3 is made up of 14 amino acids.

The chain has TRBV11-3 and TRBJ1-4; 7 nucleotides line up with TRBD1. With 6 bases clipped from V and 5 bases from J, the junction kept 6 bases outside the gene matches. CDR1 and CDR2 (germline): SGHNT, YENEEA. CDR3 length equals 14 residues. In nucleotides, the CDR3 is TGTGCCAGCAGTCCAGGGGGGTTAAATGAAAAACTGTTTTTT. This translates into CASSPGGLNEKLFF.

CDR3 protein: CASSELTSLNTEAFF. For the CDR3, the DNA is TGTGCCAGCAGTGAACTGACATCCCTTAACACTGAAGCTTTCTTT. The V call is TRBV25-1, the J call TRBJ1-1; unclear D gene. The CDR3 covers 15 residues. Germline V gene sequence: CDR1 MGHDK, CDR2 SYGVNS. Deletions cut 2 bases from V and 2 bases from J, with 12 bases between.

The chain is built from TRBV4-2 and TRBJ1-2; 7 nucleotides agree with TRBD1. The CDR3 has 14 residues. Germline V gene data show CDR1 as LGHNA and CDR2 as YNFKEQ. The V gene end was trimmed by 4 bases and the J gene end by 7 bases; junction bases not matched to a gene: 9. CDR3 DNA sequence: TGTGCCAGCAGCCCCCTAGAGGGGGCTGGTGGCTACACCTTC. It is translated as CASSPLEGAGGYTF.

This clone occurred once. This chain uses TRBV4-3 with TRBJ1-1; the D gene is possibly TRBD1 (5 bases). The CDR3 has 17 residues. V was shortened by 1 base and J by 4 bases, with 19 bases between the two germline ends. CDR1 and CDR2 (germline): LGHNA, YSLEER. CDR3 coding DNA: TGCGCCAGCAGCCAAGCACGACGGGGAAGGGGAGGCACTGAAGCTTTCTTT. This gives the protein CASSQARRGRGGTEAFF.

The chain uses TRBV10-1 and TRBJ1-2; 8 nucleotides agree with TRBD1. CDR1 is WNHNN, CDR2 SYGVQD, per germline (reference sequence). V lost 6 bases and J lost 5; bases outside the gene matches: 2. This CDR3 contains 12 residues. The CDR3 region is CASRDRVYGYTF. The CDR3 nucleotides are TGCGCCAGCAGGGACAGGGTATATGGCTACACCTTC.

The chain joins TRBV7-9 to TRBJ2-7; TRBD2 matches 13 bases. Looked up from germline, CDR1 is SEHNR and CDR2 is FQNEAQ (reference sequence). This CDR3 has 14 amino acids. The ends lost 4 bases at V and 9 bases at J; junction bases unmatched: 6. The CDR3 reads CASSSRTSGSGQYF. The CDR3 DNA reads as TGTGCCAGCAGCTCCCGGACTAGCGGGAGCGGGCAGTACTTC.

This chain connects TRBV7-9 to TRBJ1-1, with 7 bases lining up with TRBD1. This CDR3 region has 12 residues. Germline lookup yields CDR1 SEHNR and CDR2 FQNEAQ (reference sequence). V lost 5 bases to trimming and J lost 11 bases; unmatched junction nucleotides: 8. CDR3 coding DNA: TGTGCCAGCAGCAACCCCGACAGGGAGGCTTTCTTT. It encodes CASSNPDREAFF.

This clone showed up just a few times. The rearrangement links TRBV7-9 to TRBJ2-5; the match to TRBD1 covers 7 bases. The CDR3 sequence is 17 residues long. Trimming at V came to 2 bases and at J to 4 bases, leaving 13 bases not matched to a gene. Looked up from germline, CDR1 is SEHNR and CDR2 is FQNEAQ (reference sequence). CDR3 loop: CASSLRGVEGARETQYF. The CDR3 coding sequence is TGTGCCAGCAGCTTACGGGGCGTCGAGGGGGCGAGAGAGACCCAGTACTTC. Full variable domain (missing parts from reference TRBV7-9 and TRBJ2-5): DTGVSQNPRHKITKRGQNVTFRCDPISEHNRLYWYRQTLGQGPEFLTYFQNEAQLEKSRLLSDRFSAERPKGSFSTLEIQRTEQGDSAMYLCASSLRGVEGARETQYFGPGTRLLVL.

The V gene is TRBV7-6, the J gene TRBJ1-1; 8 bases are a match to TRBD1. V lost 8 bases to trimming and J lost 4 bases; unmatched junction nucleotides: 15. The length of the CDR3 is 16 residues. CDR1 and CDR2 (germline): SGHVS, FNYEAQ. The chain's CDR3 is CASSPAGQGASTEAFF. The CDR3 coding sequence is TGTGCCAGCTCGCCCGCGGGGCAGGGGGCAAGCACTGAAGCTTTCTTT.

The chain recombines TRBV19 with TRBJ2-1; possibly TRBD1 for D (5 bases). The CDR3 is 13 amino acids. The V gene's germline CDR1 is LNHDA and CDR2 SQIVND (reference sequence). V was cut by 3 bases and J by 4 bases, with 7 bases left in between. CDR3 in DNA: TGTGCCAGTAGTATCGGACAATACAATGAGCAGTTCTTC. It codes for CASSIGQYNEQFF. The entire variable domain, with the rest obtained from reference TRBV19 and TRBJ2-1, is as follows: DGGITQSPKYLFRKEGQNVTLSCEQNLNHDAMYWYRQDPGQGLRLIYYSQIVNDFQKGDIAEGYSVSREKKESFPLTVTSAQKNPTAFYLCASSIGQYNEQFFGPGTRLTVL.

The V gene is TRBV6-2 or TRBV6-3, the J gene TRBJ2-1; 9 bases agree with TRBD2. Germline-derived CDR1 and CDR2 are MNHEY and SVGEGT. The CDR3 length is 15 residues. V was clipped by 2 bases and J by 7 bases; unmatched bases: 6. The CDR3 is CASSYAREGGNEQFF. The CDR3 nucleotides read TGTGCCAGCAGTTACGCGCGGGAGGGAGGGAATGAGCAGTTCTTC.

The V gene is TRBV4-1, the J gene TRBJ2-2, with D possibly matching TRBD1 (6 bases). The CDR3 totals 17 residues. Germline loops: CDR1 MGHRA, CDR2 YSYEKL. Trimming pared 4 bases from V and 4 bases from J, leaving 19 bases between. DNA for the CDR3: TGCGCCAGCAGCCGGGAGCCGAACATAGGGGGCACCGGGGAGCTGTTTTTT. The encoded protein is CASSREPNIGGTGELFF.

The rearrangement joins TRBV5-1 to TRBJ2-7, with 11 bases matching TRBD2. Per germline, CDR1 SGHRS and CDR2 YFSETQ. The CDR3 sequence is 15 residues long. The junction had 7 bases not matched to a gene; V was cut back by 3 bases and J by 5 bases. CDR3 nucleotide sequence: TGCGCCAGCAGCTCACTAGCGGGAGTGTTCCACGAGCAGTACTTC. It is translated as CASSSLAGVFHEQYF.

The chain has TRBV5-1 and TRBJ2-7, with TRBD2 matching 15 bases. This CDR3 is 17 amino acids long. Germline values: CDR1 SGHRS, CDR2 YFSETQ. V trimming: 4 bases; J trimming: 0 bases; junction bases outside the gene matches: 5. CDR3 protein: CASSRGLAGGGSYEQYF. The CDR3 DNA is TGCGCCAGCAGCAGGGGACTAGCGGGGGGTGGCTCCTACGAGCAGTACTTC.

V is TRBV14 and J is TRBJ2-7; TRBD2 aligns across 8 bases. Germline V gives CDR1 SGHDN, CDR2 FVKESK. Trimming at V came to 6 bases and at J to 1 base, leaving 5 bases not matched to a gene. This CDR3 is built from 14 residues. The chain's CDR3 is CASRRAGESYEQYF. The DNA of the CDR3 is TGTGCCAGCAGACGAGCGGGAGAGTCCTACGAGCAGTACTTC. The whole variable domain, remainder taken from reference TRBV14 and TRBJ2-7, is EAGVTQFPSHSVIEKGQTVTLRCDPISGHDNLYWYRRVMGKEIKFLLHFVKESKQDESGMPNNRFLAERTGGTYSTLKVQPAELEDSGVYFCASRRAGESYEQYFGPGTRLTVT.